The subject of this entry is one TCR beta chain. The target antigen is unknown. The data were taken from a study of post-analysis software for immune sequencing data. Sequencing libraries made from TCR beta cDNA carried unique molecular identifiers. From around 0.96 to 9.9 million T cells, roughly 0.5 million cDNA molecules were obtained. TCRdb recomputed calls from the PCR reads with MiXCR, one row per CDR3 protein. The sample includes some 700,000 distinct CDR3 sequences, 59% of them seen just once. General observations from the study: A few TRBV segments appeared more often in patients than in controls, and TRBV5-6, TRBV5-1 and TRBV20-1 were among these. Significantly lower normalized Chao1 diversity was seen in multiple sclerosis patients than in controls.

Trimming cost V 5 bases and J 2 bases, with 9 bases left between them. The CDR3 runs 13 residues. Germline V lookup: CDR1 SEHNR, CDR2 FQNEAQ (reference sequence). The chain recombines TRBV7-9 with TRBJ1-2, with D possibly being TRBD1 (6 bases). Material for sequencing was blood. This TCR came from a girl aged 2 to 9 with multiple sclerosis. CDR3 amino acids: CASSAQGNYGYTF. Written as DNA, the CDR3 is TGTGCCAGCAGCGCACAGGGAAACTATGGCTACACCTTC.